One sample yielded the 10 T cell receptor beta chains listed below, sequenced in a study of response to subunit inactivated influenza vaccine. TCRdb used MiXCR to reprocess the RT-PCR reads, holding one entry per CDR3 protein. This sample carries some 800,000 distinct CDR3 sequences, less than 25% of them seen once, and the ten largest clones take roughly a tenth. Sequenced here: PBMCs from blood, sampled about 5 days after vaccination. The receptors derive from a man aged 45 to 65 who received an inactivated influenza vaccine.

The V and J genes are TRBV9 and TRBJ1-5, with 8 bases fitting TRBD1. The ends lost 2 bases at V and 6 bases at J; junction bases unmatched: 4. This CDR3 comprises 14 residues. CDR1 is SGDLS, CDR2 YYNGEE, per germline. The CDR3 spells CASSVRTGTQPQHF. CDR3 bases: TGTGCCAGCAGCGTGCGGACAGGGACTCAGCCCCAGCATTTT.

V and J are TRBV10-3 and TRBJ2-2; 7 bases map to TRBD2. In germline, CDR1 is ENHRY, CDR2 SYGVKD. This CDR3 is built from 14 residues. Trimming removed 11 bases from V and 6 bases from J; junction bases left unmatched: 12. The CDR3 sequence is CAAWEGGGAGELFF. DNA of the CDR3: TGTGCCGCCTGGGAGGGAGGTGGTGCCGGGGAGCTGTTTTTT.

The gene calls are TRBV24-1 and TRBJ2-4; TRBD1 might be the D (6 bases). The germline V and J ends were trimmed by 3 bases and 7 bases, with 12 bases remaining between them. This CDR3 is 14 amino acids long. Germline CDR1 KGHDR, CDR2 SFDVKD. This CDR3 is CATSDGTLRNIQYF. DNA of the CDR3: TGTGCCACCAGTGATGGGACACTAAGGAACATTCAGTACTTC.

This clonotype has just a few counts. J is TRBJ1-5 and V is TRBV15; D possibly corresponds to TRBD1 (5 bases). The germline CDR1 and CDR2 sequences are LNHNV and YYDKDF (reference sequence). CDR3 size: 16 residues. V gave up 0 bases and J gave up 4 bases, with 13 bases separating them. The CDR3 DNA reads as TGTGCCACCAGCAGAGATCGGGACTGGGCTAATCAGCCCCAGCATTTT. Protein product: CATSRDRDWANQPQHF.

The genes are TRBV5-1 and TRBJ2-5, with TRBD2 matching over 8 bases. The CDR3 length is 16 residues. J gave up 1 base and V 0 bases, and 5 bases lay outside the gene matches. Germline values: CDR1 SGHRS, CDR2 YFSETQ. In DNA form, the CDR3 reads TGCGCCAGCAGCTTGGAAGGAGCGGGGGCCCAAGAGACCCAGTACTTC. Translated: CASSLEGAGAQETQYF.

This clonotype was observed a few times. The chain couples TRBV10-3 to TRBJ1-2; 11 bases fit TRBD1. This CDR3 region has 15 residues. The junction had 6 bases not matched to a gene; V was cut back by 3 bases and J by 6 bases. Germline V gives CDR1 ENHRY, CDR2 SYGVKD. CDR3 amino acids: CAISESGTGGNGYTF. In DNA, the CDR3 is TGTGCCATCAGTGAATCCGGGACAGGGGGTAATGGCTACACCTTC.

The chain uses TRBV12-3 or TRBV12-4 and TRBJ2-2; TRBD1 matches 10 bases. This CDR3 region has 20 residues. V shed 5 bases, J shed 6 bases, and the junction held 21 bases outside the gene matches. The chain's CDR3 is CASSAIYLDRGLPSSGELFF. The CDR3 region has the DNA TGTGCCAGCAGTGCAATTTATCTCGACAGGGGGCTCCCTTCGTCCGGGGAGCTGTTTTTT.

This clonotype was observed a few times. The chain is built from TRBV12-3 or TRBV12-4 and TRBJ2-3; maybe TRBD1 (7 bases). V was clipped by 5 bases and J by 6 bases, with 12 bases between them. This CDR3 comprises 13 residues. The CDR3 sequence is CASSTRGADTQYF. The CDR3 DNA follows: TGTGCCAGCAGTACCAGGGGGGCCGATACGCAGTATTTT.

The rearrangement joins TRBV11-2 to TRBJ1-1, with D hard to call. The CDR3 is 13 residues long. CDR1 is SGHAT and CDR2 is FQNNGV in the germline V gene. V was shortened by 1 base and J by 6 bases, with 9 bases between the two germline ends. The CDR3 DNA reads TGTGCCAGCAGCTTAGCTGGGTTTCCTGAAGCTTTCTTT. As protein: CASSLAGFPEAFF. Variable domain in full (rest from reference TRBV11-2 and TRBJ1-1): EAGVAQSPRYKIIEKRQSVAFWCNPISGHATLYWYQQILGQGPKLLIQFQNNGVVDDSQLPKDRFSAERLKGVDSTLKIQPAKLEDSAVYLCASSLAGFPEAFFGQGTRLTVV.

This clonotype has a handful of counts. The chain links TRBV7-2 to TRBJ2-5, with D possibly matching TRBD1 (6 bases). This CDR3 has 15 residues. The germline V gene encodes CDR1 SGHTA and CDR2 FQGNSA. The V and J ends lost 5 bases and 3 bases respectively, with 16 bases between them. The CDR3 sequence is CASSKAGTPKETQYF. CDR3 DNA: TGTGCCAGCAGCAAGGCCGGGACACCTAAAGAGACCCAGTACTTC.